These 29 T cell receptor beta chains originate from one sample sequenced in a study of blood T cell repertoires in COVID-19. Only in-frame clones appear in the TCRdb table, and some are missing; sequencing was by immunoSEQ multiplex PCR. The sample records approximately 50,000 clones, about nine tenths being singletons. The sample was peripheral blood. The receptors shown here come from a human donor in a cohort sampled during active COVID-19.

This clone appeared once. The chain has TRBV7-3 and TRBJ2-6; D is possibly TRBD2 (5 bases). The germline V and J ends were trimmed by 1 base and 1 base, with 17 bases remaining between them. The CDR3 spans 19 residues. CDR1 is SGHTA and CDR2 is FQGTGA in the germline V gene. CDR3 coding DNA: TGTGCCAGCAGCTTAAAGGCGCCCGGGGTGCCGTCTGGGGCCAACGTCCTGACTTTC. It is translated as CASSLKAPGVPSGANVLTF. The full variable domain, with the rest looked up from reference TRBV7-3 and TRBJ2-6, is GAGVSQTPSNKVTEKGKYVELRCDPISGHTALYWYRQSLGQGPEFLIYFQGTGAADDSGLPNDRFFAVRPEGSVSTLKIQRTERGDSAVYLCASSLKAPGVPSGANVLTFGAGSRLTVL.

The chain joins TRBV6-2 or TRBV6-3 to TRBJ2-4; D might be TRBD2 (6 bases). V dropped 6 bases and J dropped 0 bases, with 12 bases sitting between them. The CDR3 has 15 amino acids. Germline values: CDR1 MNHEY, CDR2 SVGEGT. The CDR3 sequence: CASSVLAVAKNIQYF. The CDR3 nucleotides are TGTGCCAGCAGCGTATTAGCGGTAGCCAAAAACATTCAGTACTTC.

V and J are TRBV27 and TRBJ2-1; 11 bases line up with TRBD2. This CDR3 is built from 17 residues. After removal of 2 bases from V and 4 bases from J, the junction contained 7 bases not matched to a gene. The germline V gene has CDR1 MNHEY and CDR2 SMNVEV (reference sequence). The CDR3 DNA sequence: TGTGCCAGCAGTTTAGCCCCACTAGCGGGAGTTTACAATGAGCAGTTCTTC. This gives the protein CASSLAPLAGVYNEQFF.

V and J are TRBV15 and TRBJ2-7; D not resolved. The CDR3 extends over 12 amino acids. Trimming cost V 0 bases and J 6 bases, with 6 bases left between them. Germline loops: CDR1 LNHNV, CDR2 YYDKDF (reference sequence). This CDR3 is CATSRDRFEQYF. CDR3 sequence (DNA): TGTGCCACCAGCAGAGATCGGTTCGAGCAGTACTTC.

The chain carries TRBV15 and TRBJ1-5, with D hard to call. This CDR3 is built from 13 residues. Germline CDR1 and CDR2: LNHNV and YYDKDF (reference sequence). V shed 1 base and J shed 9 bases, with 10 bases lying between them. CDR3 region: CATSRGPRGPQHF. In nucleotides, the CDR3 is TGTGCCACCAGCAGAGGCCCACGGGGGCCCCAGCATTTT.

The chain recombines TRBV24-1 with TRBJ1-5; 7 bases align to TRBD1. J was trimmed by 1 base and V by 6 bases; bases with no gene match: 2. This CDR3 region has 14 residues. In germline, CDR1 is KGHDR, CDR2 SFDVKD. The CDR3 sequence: CATSTQGSNQPQHF. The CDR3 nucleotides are TGTGCCACCAGTACACAGGGGAGCAATCAGCCCCAGCATTTT.

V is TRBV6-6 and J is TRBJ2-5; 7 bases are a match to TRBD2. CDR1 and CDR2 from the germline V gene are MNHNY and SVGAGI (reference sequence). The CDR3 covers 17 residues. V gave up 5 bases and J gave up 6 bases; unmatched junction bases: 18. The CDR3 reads CASSHAQWGGSAKTQYF. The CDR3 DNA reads TGTGCCAGCAGTCACGCGCAGTGGGGCGGGAGTGCGAAGACCCAGTACTTC.

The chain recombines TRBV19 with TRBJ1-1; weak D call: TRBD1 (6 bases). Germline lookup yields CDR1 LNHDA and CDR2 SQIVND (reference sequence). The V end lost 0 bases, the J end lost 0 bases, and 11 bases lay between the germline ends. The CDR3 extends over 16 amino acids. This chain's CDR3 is CASSIDLNRVNTEAFF. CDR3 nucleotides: TGTGCCAGTAGTATAGATCTTAACAGGGTGAACACTGAAGCTTTCTTT.

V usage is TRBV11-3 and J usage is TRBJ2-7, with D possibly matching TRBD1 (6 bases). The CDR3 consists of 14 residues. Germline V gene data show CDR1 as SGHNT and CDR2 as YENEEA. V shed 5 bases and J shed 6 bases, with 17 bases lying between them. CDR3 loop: CASSPATGTGEQYF. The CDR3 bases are TGTGCCAGCAGCCCAGCAACAGGGACGGGCGAGCAGTACTTC.

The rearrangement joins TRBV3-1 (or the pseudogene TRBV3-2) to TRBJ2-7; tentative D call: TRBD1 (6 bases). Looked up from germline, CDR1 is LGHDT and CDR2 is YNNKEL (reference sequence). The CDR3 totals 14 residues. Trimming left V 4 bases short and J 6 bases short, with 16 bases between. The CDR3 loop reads CASSPRVTGSEQYF. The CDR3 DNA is TGTGCCAGCAGCCCCCGGGTCACAGGGAGCGAGCAGTACTTC.

The DNA of the CDR3 is TGTGCCAGCAGCCCCCGCCCACCGGGACAGGGGCGCTACGAGCAGTACTTC. Translation gives CASSPRPPGQGRYEQYF. This chain links TRBV5-5 with TRBJ2-7; 10 bases match TRBD1. The CDR3 contains 17 residues. CDR1 and CDR2 from the germline V gene are SGHKS and YYEKEE (reference sequence). V lost 4 bases to trimming and J lost 3 bases; unmatched junction nucleotides: 13.

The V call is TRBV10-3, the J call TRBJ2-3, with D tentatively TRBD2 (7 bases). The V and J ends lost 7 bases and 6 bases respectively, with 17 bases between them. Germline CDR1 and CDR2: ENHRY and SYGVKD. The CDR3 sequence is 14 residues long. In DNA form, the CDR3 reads TGTGCCATCACTAAAGGGGGGGCCCGTGATACGCAGTATTTT. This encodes CAITKGGARDTQYF.

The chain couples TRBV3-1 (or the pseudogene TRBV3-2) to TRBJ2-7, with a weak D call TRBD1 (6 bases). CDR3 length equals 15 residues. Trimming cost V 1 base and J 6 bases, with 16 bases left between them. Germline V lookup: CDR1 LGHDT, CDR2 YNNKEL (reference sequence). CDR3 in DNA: TGTGCCAGCAGCCAAGGTACTCGGCAGGGGAGCGAGCAGTACTTC. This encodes CASSQGTRQGSEQYF.

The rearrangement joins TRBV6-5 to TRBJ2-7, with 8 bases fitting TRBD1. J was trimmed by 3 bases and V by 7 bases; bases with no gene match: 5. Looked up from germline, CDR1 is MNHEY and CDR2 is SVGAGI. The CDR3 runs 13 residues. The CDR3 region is CASTRQGNYEQYF. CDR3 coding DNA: TGTGCCAGCACCCGACAGGGGAACTACGAGCAGTACTTC.

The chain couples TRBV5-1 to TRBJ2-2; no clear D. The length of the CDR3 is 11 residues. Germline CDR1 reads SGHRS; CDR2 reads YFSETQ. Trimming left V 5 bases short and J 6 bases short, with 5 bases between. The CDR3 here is CASSIPGELFF. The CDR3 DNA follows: TGCGCCAGCAGTATCCCCGGGGAGCTGTTTTTT.

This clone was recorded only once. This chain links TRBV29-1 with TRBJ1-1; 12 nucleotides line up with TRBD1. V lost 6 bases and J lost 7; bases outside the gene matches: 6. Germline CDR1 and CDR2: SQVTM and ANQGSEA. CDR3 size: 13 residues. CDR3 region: CSVPGQGANEAFF. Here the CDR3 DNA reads TGCAGCGTCCCGGGACAGGGGGCGAATGAAGCTTTCTTT.

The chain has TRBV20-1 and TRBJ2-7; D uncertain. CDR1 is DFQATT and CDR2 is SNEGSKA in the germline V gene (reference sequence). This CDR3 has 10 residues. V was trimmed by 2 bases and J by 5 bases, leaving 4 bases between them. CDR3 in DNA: TGCAGTGCTAGACAGAACGAGCAGTACTTC. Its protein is CSARQNEQYF.

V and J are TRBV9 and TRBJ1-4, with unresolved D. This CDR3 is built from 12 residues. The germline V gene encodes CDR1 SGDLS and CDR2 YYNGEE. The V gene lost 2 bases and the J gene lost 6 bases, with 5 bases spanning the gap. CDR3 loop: CASSVGDEKLFF. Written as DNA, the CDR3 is TGTGCCAGCAGCGTCGGGGATGAAAAACTGTTTTTT.

CDR3: CASGMGGRNEQFF. In DNA, the CDR3 is TGTGCCAGCGGGATGGGGGGAAGGAATGAGCAGTTCTTC. The chain carries TRBV7-3 and TRBJ2-1, with D perhaps matching TRBD2 (6 bases). The germline V gene encodes CDR1 SGHTA and CDR2 FQGTGA. This CDR3 spans 13 amino acids. V was pared by 8 bases and J by 7 bases, with 15 bases between.

The CDR3 spells CASSYSGLYNEQFF. The CDR3 DNA is TGTGCCAGCAGCTATTCGGGACTATACAATGAGCAGTTCTTC. The chain recombines TRBV11-3 with TRBJ2-1; TRBD2 aligns across 7 bases. The trim removed 4 bases at V and 4 bases at J, leaving 4 bases unmatched. The CDR3 runs 14 residues. Germline V gene lookup returns CDR1 SGHNT and CDR2 YENEEA.

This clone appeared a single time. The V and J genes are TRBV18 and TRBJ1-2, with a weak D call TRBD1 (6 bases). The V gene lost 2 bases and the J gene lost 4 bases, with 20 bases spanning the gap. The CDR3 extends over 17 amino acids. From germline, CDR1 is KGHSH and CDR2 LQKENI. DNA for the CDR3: TGTGCCAGCTCACCATCTGCAGGGGAGTCTGCCCTCTATGGCTACACCTTC. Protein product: CASSPSAGESALYGYTF. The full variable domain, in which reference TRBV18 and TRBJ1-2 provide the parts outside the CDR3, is NAGVMQNPRHLVRRRGQEARLRCSPMKGHSHVYWYRQLPEEGLKFMVYLQKENIIDESGMPKERFSAEFPKEGPSILRIQQVVRGDSAAYFCASSPSAGESALYGYTFGSGTRLTVV.

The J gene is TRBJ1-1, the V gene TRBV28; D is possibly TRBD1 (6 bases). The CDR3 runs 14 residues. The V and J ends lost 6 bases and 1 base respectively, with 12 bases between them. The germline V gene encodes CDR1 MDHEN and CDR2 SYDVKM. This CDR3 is CASSLGQRNTEAFF. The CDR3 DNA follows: TGTGCCAGCAGCTTGGGACAACGGAACACTGAAGCTTTCTTT.

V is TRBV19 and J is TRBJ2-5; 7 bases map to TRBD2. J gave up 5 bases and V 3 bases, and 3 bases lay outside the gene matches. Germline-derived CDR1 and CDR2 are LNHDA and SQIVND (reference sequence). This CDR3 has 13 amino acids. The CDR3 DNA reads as TGTGCCAGTAGTATGAGTAGCGGGGAGACCCAGTACTTC. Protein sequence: CASSMSSGETQYF. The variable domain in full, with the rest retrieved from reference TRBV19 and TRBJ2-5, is DGGITQSPKYLFRKEGQNVTLSCEQNLNHDAMYWYRQDPGQGLRLIYYSQIVNDFQKGDIAEGYSVSREKKESFPLTVTSAQKNPTAFYLCASSMSSGETQYFGPGTRLLVL.

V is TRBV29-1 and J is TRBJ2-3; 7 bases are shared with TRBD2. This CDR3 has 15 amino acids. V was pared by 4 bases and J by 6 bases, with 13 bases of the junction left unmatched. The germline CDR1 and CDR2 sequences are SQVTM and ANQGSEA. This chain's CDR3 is CSVGGYAGDGDTQYF. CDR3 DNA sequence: TGCAGCGTTGGGGGATACGCGGGAGATGGTGATACGCAGTATTTT.

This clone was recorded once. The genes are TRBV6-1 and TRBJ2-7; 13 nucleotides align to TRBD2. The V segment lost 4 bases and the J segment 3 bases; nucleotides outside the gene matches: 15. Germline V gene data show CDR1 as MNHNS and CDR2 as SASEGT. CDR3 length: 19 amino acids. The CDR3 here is CASSGSGTGRTSGGYEQYF. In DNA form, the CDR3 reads TGTGCCAGCAGTGGCTCCGGGACAGGGCGGACTAGCGGGGGCTACGAGCAGTACTTC.

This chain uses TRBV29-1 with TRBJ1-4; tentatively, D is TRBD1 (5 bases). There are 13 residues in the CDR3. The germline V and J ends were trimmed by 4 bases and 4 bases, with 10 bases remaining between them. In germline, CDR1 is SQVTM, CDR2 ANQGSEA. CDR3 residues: CSVAGTDNEKLFF. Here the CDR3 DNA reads TGCAGCGTTGCAGGGACTGATAATGAAAAACTGTTTTTT.

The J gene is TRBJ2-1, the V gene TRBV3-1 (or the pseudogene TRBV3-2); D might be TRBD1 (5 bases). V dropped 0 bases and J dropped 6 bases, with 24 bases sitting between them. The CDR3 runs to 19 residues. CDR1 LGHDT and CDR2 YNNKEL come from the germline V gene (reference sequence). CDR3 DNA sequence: TGTGCCAGCAGCCAAGATACGTGGAGATGGGGCGGTGGTGGCAATGAGCAGTTCTTC. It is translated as CASSQDTWRWGGGGNEQFF.

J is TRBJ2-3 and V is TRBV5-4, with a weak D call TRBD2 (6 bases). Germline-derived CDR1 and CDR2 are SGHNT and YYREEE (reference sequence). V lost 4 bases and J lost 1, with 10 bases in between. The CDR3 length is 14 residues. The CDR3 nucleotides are TGTGCCAGCAGCCGGGAGATTGGCACAGATACGCAGTATTTT. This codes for CASSREIGTDTQYF.

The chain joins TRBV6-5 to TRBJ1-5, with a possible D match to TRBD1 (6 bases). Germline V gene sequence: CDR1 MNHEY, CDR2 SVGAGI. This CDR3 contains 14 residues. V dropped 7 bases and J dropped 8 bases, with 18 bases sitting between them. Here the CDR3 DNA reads TGTGCCAGCATCCAACAGGGCTCCAGGGAGCCCCAGCATTTT. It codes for CASIQQGSREPQHF.